This T cell receptor beta chain originates from a study of blood T cell repertoires in COVID-19. In the study overall: The analysed material was cDNA or gDNA that came from T cells, B-cell-depleted T cells, or PBMCs.

Sequenced by immunoSEQ multiplex PCR; TCRdb stores in-frame clones only, minus some. The table has 150,000 to 200,000 clones, approximately 85% seen once. The ends lost 11 bases at V and 3 bases at J; junction bases unmatched: 4. Germline V CDR1 and CDR2: ENHRY, SYGVKD. There are 12 residues in the CDR3. The source is a man aged 60 to 75 with active or convalescent COVID-19. The sequenced material came from peripheral blood. This sequence joins TRBV10-3 and TRBJ2-5, with 9 bases identical to TRBD1. Here the CDR3 DNA reads TGTGCCGTCCGGGACAGGGAAGAGACCCAGTACTTC. Encoded protein: CAVRDREETQYF.